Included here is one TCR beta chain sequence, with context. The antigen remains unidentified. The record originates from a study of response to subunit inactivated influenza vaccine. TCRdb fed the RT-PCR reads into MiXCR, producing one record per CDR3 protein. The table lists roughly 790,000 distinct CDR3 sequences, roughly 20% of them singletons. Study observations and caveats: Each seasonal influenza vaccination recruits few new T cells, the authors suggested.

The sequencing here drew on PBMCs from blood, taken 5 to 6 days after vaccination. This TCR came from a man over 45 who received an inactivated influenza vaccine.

The CDR3 DNA reads TGTGCCAGCTGGAGTCTAGCGGGCACCGGGGAGCTGTTTTTT. Amino acid sequence: CASWSLAGTGELFF. The rearrangement links TRBV6-1 to TRBJ2-2, with 8 positions matching TRBD2. Germline assignment: CDR1 MNHNS and CDR2 SASEGT. The CDR3 totals 14 residues. Trimming cost V 8 bases and J 4 bases; bases outside gene matches: 6.